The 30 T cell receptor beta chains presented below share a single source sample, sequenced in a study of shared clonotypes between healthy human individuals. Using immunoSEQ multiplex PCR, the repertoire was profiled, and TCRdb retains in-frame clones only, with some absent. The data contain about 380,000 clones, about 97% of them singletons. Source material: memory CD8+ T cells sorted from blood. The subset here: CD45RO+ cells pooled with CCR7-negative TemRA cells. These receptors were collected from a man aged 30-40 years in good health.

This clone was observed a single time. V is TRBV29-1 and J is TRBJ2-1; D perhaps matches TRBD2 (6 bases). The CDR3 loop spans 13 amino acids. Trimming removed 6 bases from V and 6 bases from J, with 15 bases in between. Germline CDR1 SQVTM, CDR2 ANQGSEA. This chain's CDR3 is CSVPGLYSNEQFF. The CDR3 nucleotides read TGCAGCGTACCGGGACTCTATTCCAATGAGCAGTTCTTC.

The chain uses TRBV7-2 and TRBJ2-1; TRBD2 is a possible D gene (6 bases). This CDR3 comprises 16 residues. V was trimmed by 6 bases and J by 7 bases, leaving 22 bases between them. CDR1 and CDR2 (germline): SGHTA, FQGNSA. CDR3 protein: CASRSIGRTNRNEQFF. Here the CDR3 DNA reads TGTGCCAGCAGATCAATAGGACGGACTAATCGGAATGAGCAGTTCTTC.

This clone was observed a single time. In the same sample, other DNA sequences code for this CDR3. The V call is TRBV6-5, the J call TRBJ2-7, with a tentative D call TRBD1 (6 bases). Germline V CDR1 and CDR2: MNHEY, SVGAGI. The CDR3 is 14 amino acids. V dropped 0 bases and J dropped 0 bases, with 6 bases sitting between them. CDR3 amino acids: CASSYSDSSYEQYF. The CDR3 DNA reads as TGTGCCAGCAGTTACTCGGACAGCTCCTACGAGCAGTACTTC.

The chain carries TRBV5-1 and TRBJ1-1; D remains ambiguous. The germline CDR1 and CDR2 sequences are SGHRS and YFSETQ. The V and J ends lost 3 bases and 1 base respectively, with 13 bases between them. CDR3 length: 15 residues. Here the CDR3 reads CASSSWTSSNTEAFF. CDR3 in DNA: TGCGCCAGCAGCTCCTGGACGAGTTCGAACACTGAAGCTTTCTTT.

The CDR3 sequence is CAWTLTGGSYEQYF. The CDR3 DNA follows: TGTGCCTGGACCCTGACAGGAGGGTCCTACGAGCAGTACTTC. V gene TRBV30 combines with J gene TRBJ2-7; D possibly uses TRBD1 or TRBD2 (6 bases each). The CDR3 spans 14 residues. The germline V and J ends were trimmed by 4 bases and 1 base, with 14 bases remaining between them. Germline assignment: CDR1 GTSNPN and CDR2 SVGIG (reference sequence).

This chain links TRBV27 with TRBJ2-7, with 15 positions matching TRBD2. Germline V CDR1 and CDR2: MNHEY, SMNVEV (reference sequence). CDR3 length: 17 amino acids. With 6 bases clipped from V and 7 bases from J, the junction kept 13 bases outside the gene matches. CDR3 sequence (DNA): TGTGCCAGCAGAAGGACTAGCGGGAGGGCCCCATTGGGGGAGCAGTACTTC. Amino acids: CASRRTSGRAPLGEQYF.

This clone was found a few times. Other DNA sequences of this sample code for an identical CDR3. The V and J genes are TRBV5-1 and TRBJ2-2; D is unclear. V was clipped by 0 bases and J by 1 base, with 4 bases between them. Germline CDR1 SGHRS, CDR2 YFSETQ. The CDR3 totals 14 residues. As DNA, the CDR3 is TGCGCCAGCAGCTTGGGACTGAACACCGGGGAGCTGTTTTTT. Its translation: CASSLGLNTGELFF.

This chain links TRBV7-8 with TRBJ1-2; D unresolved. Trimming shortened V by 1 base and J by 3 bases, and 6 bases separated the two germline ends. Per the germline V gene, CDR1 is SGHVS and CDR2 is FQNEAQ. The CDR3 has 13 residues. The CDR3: CASSLDQDYGYTF. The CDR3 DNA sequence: TGTGCCAGCAGCTTAGACCAGGACTATGGCTACACCTTC.

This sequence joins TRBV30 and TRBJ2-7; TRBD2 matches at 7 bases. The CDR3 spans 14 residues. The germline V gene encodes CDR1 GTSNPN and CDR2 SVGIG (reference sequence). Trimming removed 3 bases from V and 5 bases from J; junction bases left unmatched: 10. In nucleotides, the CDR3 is TGTGCCTGGAGACGAGGGAGGGCCAAGAACGAGCAGTACTTC. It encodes CAWRRGRAKNEQYF.

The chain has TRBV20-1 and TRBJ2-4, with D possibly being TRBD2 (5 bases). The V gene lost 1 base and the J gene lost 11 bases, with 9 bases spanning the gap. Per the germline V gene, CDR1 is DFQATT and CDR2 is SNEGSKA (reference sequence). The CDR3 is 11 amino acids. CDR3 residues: CSARGLSVQYF. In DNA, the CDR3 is TGCAGTGCTAGAGGACTAAGTGTTCAGTACTTC.

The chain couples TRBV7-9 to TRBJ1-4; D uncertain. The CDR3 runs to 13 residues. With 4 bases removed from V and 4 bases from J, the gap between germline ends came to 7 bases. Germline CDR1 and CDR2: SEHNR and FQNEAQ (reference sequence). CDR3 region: CASSSESNEKLFF. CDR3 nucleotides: TGTGCCAGCAGCTCCGAAAGTAATGAAAAACTGTTTTTT.

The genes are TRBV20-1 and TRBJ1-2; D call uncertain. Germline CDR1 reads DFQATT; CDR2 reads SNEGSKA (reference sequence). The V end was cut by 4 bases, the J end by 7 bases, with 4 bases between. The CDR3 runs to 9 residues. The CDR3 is CSAMSGYTF. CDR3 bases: TGCAGTGCTATGAGTGGCTACACCTTC.

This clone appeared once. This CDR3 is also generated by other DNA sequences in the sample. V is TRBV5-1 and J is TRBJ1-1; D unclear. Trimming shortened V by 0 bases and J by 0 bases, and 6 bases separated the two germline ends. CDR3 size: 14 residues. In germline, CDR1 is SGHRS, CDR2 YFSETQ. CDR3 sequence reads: CASSLGHMNTEAFF. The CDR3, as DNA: TGCGCCAGCAGCTTGGGACACATGAACACTGAAGCTTTCTTT.

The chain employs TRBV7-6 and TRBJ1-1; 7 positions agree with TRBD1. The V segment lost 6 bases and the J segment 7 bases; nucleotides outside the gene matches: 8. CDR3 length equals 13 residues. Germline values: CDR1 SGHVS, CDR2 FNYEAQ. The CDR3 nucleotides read TGTGCCAGCAGGAAAGGGGGCGATGGTGAAGCTTTCTTT. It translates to CASRKGGDGEAFF.

CDR3 loop: CASSPVARASSYTF. The CDR3 nucleotides read TGTGCCAGCAGCCCGGTGGCCAGGGCAAGCAGCTACACCTTC. The chain joins TRBV5-4 to TRBJ1-2, with a weak D call TRBD1 (5 bases). CDR1 is SGHNT and CDR2 is YYREEE in the germline V gene (reference sequence). V was shortened by 4 bases and J by 9 bases, with 19 bases between the two germline ends. This CDR3 comprises 14 residues.

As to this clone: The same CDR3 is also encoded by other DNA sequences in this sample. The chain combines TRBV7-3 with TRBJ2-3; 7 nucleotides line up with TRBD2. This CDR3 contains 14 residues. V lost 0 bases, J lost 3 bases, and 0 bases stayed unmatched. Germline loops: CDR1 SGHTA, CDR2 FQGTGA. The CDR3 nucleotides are TGTGCCAGCAGCTTAACTAGCGGGACAGATACGCAGTATTTT. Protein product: CASSLTSGTDTQYF.

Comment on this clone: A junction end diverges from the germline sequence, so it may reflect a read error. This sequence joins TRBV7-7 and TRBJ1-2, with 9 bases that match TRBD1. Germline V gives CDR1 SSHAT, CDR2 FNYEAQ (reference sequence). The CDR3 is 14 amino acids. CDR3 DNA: TGTGCTAGCAGCTTGGACAGGGGAGGAAGCGGCTACACCTTC. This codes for CASSLDRGGSGYTF.

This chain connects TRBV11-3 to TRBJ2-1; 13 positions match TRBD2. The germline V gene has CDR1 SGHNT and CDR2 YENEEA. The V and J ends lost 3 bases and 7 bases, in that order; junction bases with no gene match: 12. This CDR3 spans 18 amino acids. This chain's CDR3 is CASSLGSTSGRASNEQFF. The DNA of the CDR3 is TGTGCCAGCAGCTTGGGATCCACTAGCGGGAGGGCCTCTAATGAGCAGTTCTTC.

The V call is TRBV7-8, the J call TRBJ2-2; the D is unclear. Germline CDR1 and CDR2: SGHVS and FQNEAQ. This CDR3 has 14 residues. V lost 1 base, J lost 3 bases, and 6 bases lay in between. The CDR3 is CASSLGLYTGELFF. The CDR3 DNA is TGTGCCAGCAGCTTAGGGCTGTACACCGGGGAGCTGTTTTTT.

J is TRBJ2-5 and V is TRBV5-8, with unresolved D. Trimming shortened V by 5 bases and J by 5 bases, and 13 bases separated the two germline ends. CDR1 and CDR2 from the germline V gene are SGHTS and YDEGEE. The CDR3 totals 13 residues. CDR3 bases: TGTGCCAGCAGATTTAGACAATGGGAGACCCAGTACTTC. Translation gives CASRFRQWETQYF.

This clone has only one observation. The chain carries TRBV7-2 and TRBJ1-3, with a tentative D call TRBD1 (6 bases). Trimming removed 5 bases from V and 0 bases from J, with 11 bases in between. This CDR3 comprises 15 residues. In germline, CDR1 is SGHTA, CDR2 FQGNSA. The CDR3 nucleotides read TGTGCCAGCAGCCCTTGGACAGACTCTGGAAACACCATATATTTT. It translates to CASSPWTDSGNTIYF.

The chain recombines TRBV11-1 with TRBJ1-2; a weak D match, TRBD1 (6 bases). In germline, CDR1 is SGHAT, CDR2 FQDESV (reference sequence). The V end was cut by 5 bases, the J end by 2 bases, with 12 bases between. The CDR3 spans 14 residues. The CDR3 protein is CASSHRDHNYGYTF. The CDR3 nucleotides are TGTGCCAGCAGCCACAGGGACCACAACTATGGCTACACCTTC.

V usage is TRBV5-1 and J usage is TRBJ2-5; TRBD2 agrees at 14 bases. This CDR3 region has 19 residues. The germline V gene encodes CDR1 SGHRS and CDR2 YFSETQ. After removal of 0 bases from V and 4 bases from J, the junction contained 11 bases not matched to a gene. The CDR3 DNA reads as TGCGCCAGCAGCTTGGTAGGGGGGACTAGCGGGAGACTGCGAGAGACCCAGTACTTC. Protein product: CASSLVGGTSGRLRETQYF.

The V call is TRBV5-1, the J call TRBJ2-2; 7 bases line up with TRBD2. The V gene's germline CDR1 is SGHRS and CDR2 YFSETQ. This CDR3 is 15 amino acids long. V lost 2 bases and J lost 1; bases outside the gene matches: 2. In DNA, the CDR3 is TGCGCCAGCAGCTTCGTAGCGGGGAACACCGGGGAGCTGTTTTTT. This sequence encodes CASSFVAGNTGELFF. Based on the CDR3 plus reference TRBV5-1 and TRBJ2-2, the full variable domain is KAGVTQTPRYLIKTRGQQVTLSCSPISGHRSVSWYQQTPGQGLQFLFEYFSETQRNKGNFPGRFSGRQFSNSRSEMNVSTLELGDSALYLCASSFVAGNTGELFFGEGSRLTVL.

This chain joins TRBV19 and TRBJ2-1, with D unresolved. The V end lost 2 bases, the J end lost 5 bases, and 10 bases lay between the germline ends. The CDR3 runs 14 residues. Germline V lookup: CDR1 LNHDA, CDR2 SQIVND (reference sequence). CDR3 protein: CASSIPKLDNEQFF. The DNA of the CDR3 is TGTGCCAGTAGTATACCCAAATTAGACAATGAGCAGTTCTTC.

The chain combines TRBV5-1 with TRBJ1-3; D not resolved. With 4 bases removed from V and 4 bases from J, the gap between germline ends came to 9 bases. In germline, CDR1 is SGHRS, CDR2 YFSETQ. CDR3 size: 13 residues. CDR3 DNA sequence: TGCGCCAGCAGCCCTAGGTTCGGAAACACCATATATTTT. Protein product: CASSPRFGNTIYF.

CDR3 nucleotides: TGCAGTCCCGACAGGGGACGGCATTTT. Protein product: CSPDRGRHF. The chain joins TRBV20-1 to TRBJ1-5, with 8 nucleotides matching TRBD1. The CDR3 covers 9 residues. Germline-derived CDR1 and CDR2 are DFQATT and SNEGSKA (reference sequence). Trimming removed 8 bases from V and 15 bases from J; junction bases left unmatched: 6.

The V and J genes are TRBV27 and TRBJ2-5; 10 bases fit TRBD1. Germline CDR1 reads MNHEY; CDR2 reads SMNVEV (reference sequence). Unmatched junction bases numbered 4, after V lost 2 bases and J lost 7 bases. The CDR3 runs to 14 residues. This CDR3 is CASSLPDRGVTQYF. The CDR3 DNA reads TGTGCCAGCAGTTTACCGGACAGGGGGGTGACCCAGTACTTC.

CDR3 nucleotides: TGCGCCAGCAGCTTGAGACTAGCGGGCTACAATGAGCAGTTCTTC. Its translation is CASSLRLAGYNEQFF. J is TRBJ2-1 and V is TRBV5-1; 10 bases line up with TRBD2. This CDR3 region has 15 residues. J was trimmed by 3 bases and V by 1 base; bases with no gene match: 1. Germline V gene lookup returns CDR1 SGHRS and CDR2 YFSETQ.

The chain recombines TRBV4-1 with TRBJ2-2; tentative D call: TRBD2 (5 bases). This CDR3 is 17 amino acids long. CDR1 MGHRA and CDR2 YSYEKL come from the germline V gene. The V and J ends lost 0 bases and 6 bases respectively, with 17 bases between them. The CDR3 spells CASSQDLGLNVAGELFF. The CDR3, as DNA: TGCGCCAGCAGCCAAGATTTAGGACTGAACGTTGCCGGGGAGCTGTTTTTT.